Reported below is one TCR beta chain. J was trimmed by 6 bases and V by 5 bases; bases with no gene match: 12. This CDR3 spans 15 amino acids. Germline V CDR1 and CDR2: SEHNR, FQNEAQ (reference sequence). Source study methods: The authors estimated nucleated cell counts from reference gene primer amplification. Profiling relied on immunoSEQ multiplex PCR, and the TCRdb table lists in-frame clones only, not all of them. V and J calls and clone size are copied from that table; D and trimming were computed from the DNA. The sample lists a few hundred thousand clones, nearly 90% occurring once. This sample was taken from a study of blood T cell repertoires in COVID-19. Recruitment covered about 25 US areas and drew participants whose ages spanned roughly 18 to 100 years. Cohort allocation depended upon clinical history that participants reported.

The receptor was isolated from a woman aged 25 to 39 who had recovered from COVID-19. This chain connects TRBV7-9 to TRBJ1-2; the match to TRBD1 covers 7 bases. Sequenced: PBMCs or T cells enriched from blood (not recorded which). The CDR3 sequence: CASSRGQRMEDGYTF. The CDR3 region has the DNA TGTGCCAGCAGCCGGGGACAGAGGATGGAGGATGGCTACACCTTC.